Each of the 23 T cell receptor beta chains below was sequenced from the same sample in a study of T cell repertoires in ileal Crohn's disease. Using immunoSEQ multiplex PCR, the repertoire was profiled, and TCRdb retains in-frame clones only, with some absent. The top ten clones hold approximately 8% of a sample with about 11,000 clones, roughly two thirds of them seen once. Time point reported: neoterminal ileum biopsy at postoperative endoscopy, about 6 months after surgery. Sequenced input: ileal tissue. The origin of the receptors is an adult with Crohn's disease.

This chain connects TRBV6-1 to TRBJ2-7, with 9 bases aligning to TRBD1. CDR3 length equals 15 residues. Germline V CDR1 and CDR2: MNHNS, SASEGT. The V segment lost 6 bases and the J segment 4 bases; nucleotides outside the gene matches: 10. CDR3 DNA: TGTGCCAGCAGCAGGGGACAGGGAAGTTCGTACGAGCAGTACTTC. Translating gives CASSRGQGSSYEQYF.

This sequence joins TRBV5-1 and TRBJ2-2; TRBD2 might be the D (5 bases). Per germline, CDR1 SGHRS and CDR2 YFSETQ. The CDR3 loop spans 16 amino acids. The V end lost 2 bases, the J end lost 4 bases, and 15 bases lay between the germline ends. The DNA for the CDR3 is TGCGCCAGCAGCTTCTCCGGGAACTCGGGCACCGGGGAGCTGTTTTTT. It specifies CASSFSGNSGTGELFF.

The chain recombines TRBV19 with TRBJ2-7, with 8 bases matching TRBD2. This CDR3 spans 13 amino acids. Trimming took 8 bases from V and 7 from J; bases not matched to a gene: 10. CDR1 is LNHDA, CDR2 SQIVND, per germline (reference sequence). The CDR3 sequence: CASGRAGVREQYF. For the CDR3, the DNA is TGTGCCAGTGGAAGAGCGGGAGTGCGTGAGCAGTACTTC.

This clone qualifies as medium-sized. The chain combines TRBV19 with TRBJ1-1, with 7 bases identical to TRBD1. V shed 6 bases, J shed 0 bases, and the junction held 7 bases outside the gene matches. The length of the CDR3 is 15 residues. The germline CDR1 and CDR2 sequences are LNHDA and SQIVND (reference sequence). The DNA of the CDR3 is TGTGCCAGTAGGACAGGGAATAAGATGAACACTGAAGCTTTCTTT. Translation gives CASRTGNKMNTEAFF. Combining the CDR3 with reference TRBV19 and TRBJ1-1 gives the whole variable domain DGGITQSPKYLFRKEGQNVTLSCEQNLNHDAMYWYRQDPGQGLRLIYYSQIVNDFQKGDIAEGYSVSREKKESFPLTVTSAQKNPTAFYLCASRTGNKMNTEAFFGQGTRLTVV.

In its sample, this clone was seen a few times. The V call is TRBV6-5, the J call TRBJ2-7, with 7 bases aligning to TRBD1. There are 13 residues in the CDR3. Germline V gives CDR1 MNHEY, CDR2 SVGAGI. V dropped 2 bases and J dropped 6; count of bases not matched to a gene: 4. The CDR3 DNA reads TGTGCCAGCAGTTACGAGGCAGGGGGCGAGCAGTACTTC. It encodes CASSYEAGGEQYF.

The V and J genes are TRBV7-9 and TRBJ2-2; a weak D match, TRBD1 (6 bases). The germline V and J ends were trimmed by 5 bases and 2 bases, with 18 bases remaining between them. The CDR3 sequence is 17 residues long. Germline V lookup: CDR1 SEHNR, CDR2 FQNEAQ (reference sequence). CDR3 nucleotide sequence: TGTGCCAGCAGCCAATCTGGAAGACAGGCCAACACCGGGGAGCTGTTTTTT. Protein sequence: CASSQSGRQANTGELFF.

By proportion, this clone is medium-sized. The rearrangement uses TRBV10-2 and TRBJ2-2; TRBD2 might be the D (7 bases). CDR1 and CDR2 from the germline V gene are WSHSY and SAAADI. The CDR3 covers 17 residues. V gave up 8 bases and J gave up 7 bases, with 26 bases separating them. This CDR3 is CASRTGEGEGLLGELFF. The CDR3 DNA is TGCGCCAGCCGGACGGGGGAGGGGGAGGGCCTGCTCGGGGAGCTGTTTTTT.

This clone qualifies as large. The chain recombines TRBV28 with TRBJ2-1; 8 positions agree with TRBD2. The CDR3 has 16 residues. Germline loops: CDR1 MDHEN, CDR2 SYDVKM. Trimming removed 10 bases from V and 0 bases from J; junction bases left unmatched: 11. The CDR3 here is CATNGRGGISYNEQFF. DNA for the CDR3: TGTGCCACCAACGGCCGGGGGGGTATCTCCTACAATGAGCAGTTCTTC.

This clone has a handful of counts. J is TRBJ2-1 and V is TRBV6-4; 8 bases are a match to TRBD1. The CDR3 contains 14 residues. The junction had 3 bases not matched to a gene; V was cut back by 6 bases and J by 2 bases. Per germline, CDR1 MRHNA and CDR2 SNTAGT. CDR3 sequence (DNA): TGTGCCAGCAGCCCAGGGGGCACCTACAATGAGCAGTTCTTC. Encoded protein: CASSPGGTYNEQFF.

This chain uses TRBV6-5 with TRBJ1-2, with D unresolved. The CDR3 is 15 amino acids. V was cut by 0 bases and J by 8 bases, with 16 bases left in between. CDR1 and CDR2 from the germline V gene are MNHEY and SVGAGI. CDR3 sequence: CASSYSRFGFRGYTF. The CDR3 coding sequence is TGTGCCAGCAGTTACTCTCGGTTCGGGTTCCGGGGCTACACCTTC.

The rearrangement links TRBV6-1 to TRBJ1-2; D is ambiguous. Between the trimmed V and J ends, which lost 4 bases and 8 bases, there was a span of 14 bases. Germline V gives CDR1 MNHNS, CDR2 SASEGT. The CDR3 consists of 13 residues. The CDR3 protein is CASSGRGEGGYTF. CDR3 nucleotides: TGTGCCAGCAGTGGCCGGGGAGAGGGCGGCTACACCTTC.

The V call is TRBV14, the J call TRBJ1-2; weak D call: TRBD1 (6 bases). Trimming removed 4 bases from V and 2 bases from J, with 11 bases in between. Germline CDR1 is SGHDN and CDR2 is FVKESK. The CDR3 runs 14 residues. The CDR3: CASSPGQGNYGYTF. CDR3 sequence (DNA): TGTGCCAGCAGCCCCGGGCAGGGGAACTATGGCTACACCTTC.

This rearrangement joins TRBV7-9 to TRBJ2-5; D unresolved. This CDR3 comprises 14 residues. Germline V gene lookup returns CDR1 SEHNR and CDR2 FQNEAQ (reference sequence). The V end was cut by 5 bases, the J end by 3 bases, with 13 bases between. CDR3 bases: TGTGCCAGCAGCCCACTCGTAGGAGAAGAGACCCAGTACTTC. Protein product: CASSPLVGEETQYF.

Here the CDR3 reads CASSLLGQGTYEQYF. CDR3 in DNA: TGCGCCAGCAGCTTGTTGGGACAGGGTACCTACGAGCAGTACTTC. This chain uses TRBV5-1 with TRBJ2-7; 9 bases match TRBD1. Germline V gene sequence: CDR1 SGHRS, CDR2 YFSETQ. V was clipped by 1 base and J by 2 bases; unmatched bases: 4. The CDR3 contains 15 residues.

The chain employs TRBV4-2 and TRBJ2-7, with a tentative D call TRBD1 (6 bases). Trimming cost V 0 bases and J 1 base, with 13 bases left between them. Germline assignment: CDR1 LGHNA and CDR2 YNFKEQ. CDR3 length equals 16 residues. CDR3 bases: TGTGCCAGCAGCCAAGATACCCCGGACAGATCCTACGAGCAGTACTTC. It codes for CASSQDTPDRSYEQYF.

This clone was counted a few times. CDR3 residues: CASSDGGQGAWNEQFF. The CDR3, as DNA: TGTGCCAGCAGTGATGGGGGACAGGGGGCATGGAATGAGCAGTTCTTC. The J gene is TRBJ2-1, the V gene TRBV2, with 12 bases lining up with TRBD1. Germline V CDR1 and CDR2: SNHLY, FYNNEI. The ends lost 3 bases at V and 7 bases at J; junction bases unmatched: 7. The CDR3 spans 16 residues. Using reference TRBV2 and TRBJ2-1 for the parts outside the CDR3, the full variable domain is EPEVTQTPSHQVTQMGQEVILRCVPISNHLYFYWYRQILGQKVEFLVSFYNNEISEKSEIFDDQFSVERPDGSNFTLKIRSTKLEDSAMYFCASSDGGQGAWNEQFFGPGTRLTVL.

The rearrangement joins TRBV6-5 to TRBJ1-2, with 7 positions matching TRBD1. Per germline, CDR1 MNHEY and CDR2 SVGAGI. J was trimmed by 4 bases and V by 2 bases; bases with no gene match: 1. This CDR3 has 13 amino acids. The CDR3 loop is CASSYDRAYGYTF. CDR3 nucleotide sequence: TGTGCCAGCAGTTACGACAGGGCCTATGGCTACACCTTC.

This clone has only a few counts. Other DNA sequences of this sample code for an identical CDR3. The chain recombines TRBV18 with TRBJ2-5; D possibly corresponds to TRBD1 (6 bases). The V gene's germline CDR1 is KGHSH and CDR2 LQKENI. V was trimmed by 3 bases and J by 5 bases, leaving 10 bases between them. The CDR3 has 13 amino acids. The chain's CDR3 is CASSPGTGETQYF. CDR3 DNA: TGTGCCAGCTCACCGGGAACAGGGGAGACCCAGTACTTC.

The chain recombines TRBV2 with TRBJ2-5; TRBD2 aligns across 8 bases. The J call may be mistaken, given a closer DNA end match to TRBJ2-7. CDR1 is SNHLY, CDR2 FYNNEI, per germline. CDR3 length equals 12 residues. The CDR3 coding sequence is TGTGCCAGCAAGGGCGGGAGGCCCGAGCAGTACTTC. Translated: CASKGGRPEQYF.

This chain uses TRBV7-6 with TRBJ2-5; 9 positions agree with TRBD2. Germline loops: CDR1 SGHVS, CDR2 FNYEAQ. V was pared by 5 bases and J by 5 bases, with 15 bases of the junction left unmatched. The CDR3 extends over 17 amino acids. The CDR3 is CASSRGAGGRAVETQYF. For the CDR3, the DNA is TGTGCCAGCAGCCGCGGAGCGGGCGGGAGGGCCGTGGAGACCCAGTACTTC.

V usage is TRBV29-1 and J usage is TRBJ1-1; 8 positions agree with TRBD1. V lost 5 bases, J lost 4 bases, and 9 bases stayed unmatched. Germline V lookup: CDR1 SQVTM, CDR2 ANQGSEA. The CDR3 runs 14 residues. As DNA, the CDR3 is TGCAGCGTTACCACAGGGGGTAGGGGCACTGAAGCTTTCTTT. Translating gives CSVTTGGRGTEAFF.

The V gene is TRBV5-5, the J gene TRBJ2-7, with 9 positions matching TRBD1. CDR1 is SGHKS, CDR2 YYEKEE, per germline (reference sequence). Germline trimming cut 4 bases from V and 2 bases from J; bases unmatched to any gene: 4. There are 14 residues in the CDR3. Here the CDR3 reads CASSPTGGPYEQYF. The CDR3 nucleotides read TGTGCCAGCAGCCCGACAGGGGGGCCCTACGAGCAGTACTTC.

This chain uses TRBV28 with TRBJ2-1, with TRBD2 matching over 7 bases. Per germline, CDR1 MDHEN and CDR2 SYDVKM. The J segment lost 3 bases and the V segment lost 4 bases, leaving 3 bases of the junction unmatched. This CDR3 is built from 14 residues. The CDR3 sequence: CASSWDYFYNEQFF. Here the CDR3 DNA reads TGTGCCAGCAGTTGGGACTACTTCTACAATGAGCAGTTCTTC.